The following is a T cell receptor (beta chain) sequence with its context. A modified ARM-PCR protocol with three rounds of nested PCR amplified TCRbeta. TCRdb reprocessed the multiplex PCR reads via MiXCR and lists one record per CDR3 protein. The sample carries just over 200,000 distinct CDR3 sequences, 71% recorded once. The template was RNA from unsorted bulk tissue. CDR3 size: 15 residues. The junction had 5 bases not matched to a gene; V was cut back by 3 bases and J by 3 bases. The germline CDR1 and CDR2 sequences are DFQATT and SNEGSKA (reference sequence). The sample comes from a study of tumor and adjacent non-tumor tissue in lung cancer.

Material: lung tumor tissue. This clonotype was obtained from a man between 60 and 75 years old with non-small cell lung cancer. The chain combines TRBV20-1 with TRBJ2-2; 9 bases match TRBD1. The CDR3 DNA is TGCAGTGCTAGTAAACAGGGGGCCGACACCGGGGAGCTGTTTTTT. Translated, it gives CSASKQGADTGELFF.